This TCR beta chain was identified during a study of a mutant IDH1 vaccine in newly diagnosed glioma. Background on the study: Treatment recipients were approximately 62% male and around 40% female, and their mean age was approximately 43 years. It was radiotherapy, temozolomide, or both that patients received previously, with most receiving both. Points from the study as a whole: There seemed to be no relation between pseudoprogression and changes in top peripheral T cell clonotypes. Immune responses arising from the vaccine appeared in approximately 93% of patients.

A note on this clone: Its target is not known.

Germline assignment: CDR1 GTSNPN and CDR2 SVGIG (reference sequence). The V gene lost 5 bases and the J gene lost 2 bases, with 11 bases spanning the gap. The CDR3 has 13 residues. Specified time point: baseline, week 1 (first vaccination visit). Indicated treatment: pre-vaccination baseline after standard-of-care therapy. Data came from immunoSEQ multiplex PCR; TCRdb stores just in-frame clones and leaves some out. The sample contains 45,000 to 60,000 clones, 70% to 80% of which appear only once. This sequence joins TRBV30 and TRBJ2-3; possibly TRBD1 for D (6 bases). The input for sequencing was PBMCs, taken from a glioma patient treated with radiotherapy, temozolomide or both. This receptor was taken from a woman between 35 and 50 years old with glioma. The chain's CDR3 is CAWAGDLTDTQYF. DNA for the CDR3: TGTGCCTGGGCAGGGGACCTCACAGATACGCAGTATTTT.